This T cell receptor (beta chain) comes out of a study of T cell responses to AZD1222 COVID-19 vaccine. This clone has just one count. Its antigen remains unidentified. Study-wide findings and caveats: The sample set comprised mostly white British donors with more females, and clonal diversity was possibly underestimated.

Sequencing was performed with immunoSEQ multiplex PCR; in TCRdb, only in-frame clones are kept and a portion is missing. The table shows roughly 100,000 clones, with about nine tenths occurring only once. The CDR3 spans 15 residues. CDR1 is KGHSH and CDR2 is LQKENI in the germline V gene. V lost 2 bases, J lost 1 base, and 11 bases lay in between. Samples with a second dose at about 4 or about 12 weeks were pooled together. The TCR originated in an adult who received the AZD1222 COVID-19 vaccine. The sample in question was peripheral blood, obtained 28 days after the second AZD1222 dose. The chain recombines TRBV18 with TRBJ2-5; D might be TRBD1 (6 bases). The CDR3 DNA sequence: TGTGCCAGCTCACCATACAGGGCGTCCCAAGAGACCCAGTACTTC. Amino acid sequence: CASSPYRASQETQYF.